The present T cell receptor beta chain was sequenced within a study of long-term antiretroviral therapy in people with HIV. Whole-study results and caveats: Diversity rose after ART but stayed below transplant donor controls. Versus controls, repertoires in people with HIV had narrower CDR3 length ranges.

This was the immunoSEQ v3.0 assay at survey level. Only in-frame clones appear in the TCRdb table, and some are missing; sequencing was by immunoSEQ multiplex PCR. The sample has some 19,000 clones; around 80% are singletons. V was pared by 5 bases and J by 7 bases, with 4 bases of the junction left unmatched. Germline values: CDR1 MNHEY, CDR2 SMNVEV (reference sequence). The CDR3 covers 13 residues. Note on this clone: Its matching antigen is unknown.

Sample: unsorted PBMCs, taken 2.2 years after starting antiretroviral therapy. The chain combines TRBV27 with TRBJ1-2; TRBD1 matches at 10 bases. The TCR comes from a man aged 50-59 years with HIV. The CDR3 DNA sequence: TGTGCCAGCAGTGCCCGGGACAGGGGTGGCTACACCTTC. Translation gives CASSARDRGGYTF.